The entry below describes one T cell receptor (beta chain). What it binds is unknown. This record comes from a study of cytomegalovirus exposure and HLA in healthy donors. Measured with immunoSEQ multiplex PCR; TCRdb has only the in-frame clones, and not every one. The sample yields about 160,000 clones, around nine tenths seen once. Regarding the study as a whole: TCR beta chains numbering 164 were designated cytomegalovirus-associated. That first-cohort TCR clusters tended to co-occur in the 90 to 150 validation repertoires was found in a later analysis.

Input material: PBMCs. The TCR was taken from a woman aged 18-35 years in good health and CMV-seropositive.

The CDR3 loop is CASSPQVNYGYTF. The CDR3 DNA reads as TGTGCCAGCAGCCCACAGGTGAACTATGGCTACACCTTC. The V gene is TRBV7-9, the J gene TRBJ1-2, with a tentative D call TRBD1 (5 bases). The V gene's germline CDR1 is SEHNR and CDR2 FQNEAQ (reference sequence). The CDR3 has 13 residues. Between the trimmed V and J ends, which lost 5 bases and 2 bases, there was a span of 9 bases.